The next 31 T cell receptor beta chains were all read from a single sample in a study of OX40 agonist ivuxolimab in advanced cancers. The assay was immunoSEQ multiplex PCR, and TCRdb's table has in-frame clones only and misses some. The sample has more than 7,500 clones; about 74% are singletons. The material was CD4+ or CD8+ T cells sorted from blood, obtained in a trial of the OX40 agonist ivuxolimab. The receptors derive from an adult with an advanced solid tumor such as melanoma, head and neck, liver or kidney cancer.

Concerning this clone: A clone one base away is much larger, so this may be a read error. The chain employs TRBV6-5 and TRBJ1-1, with D possibly TRBD1 on 5 matching bases. CDR3 size: 14 residues. V lost 2 bases and J 5 bases, leaving 12 bases between the germline ends. CDR1 and CDR2 from the germline V gene are MNHEY and SVGAGI. CDR3 in amino acids: CASSYPGGYTEAFF. The CDR3 nucleotides read TGTGCCAGCAGTTACCCCGGGGGTTATACTGAAGCTTTCTTT.

The rearrangement uses TRBV4-1 and TRBJ1-5; TRBD1 aligns across 7 bases. Germline CDR1 reads MGHRA; CDR2 reads YSYEKL. The CDR3 runs to 17 residues. J gave up 4 bases and V 6 bases, and 15 bases lay outside the gene matches. This chain's CDR3 is CASSERLTGATNQPQHF. CDR3 DNA sequence: TGCGCCAGCAGTGAAAGATTAACAGGGGCCACTAATCAGCCCCAGCATTTT.

The genes are TRBV11-2 and TRBJ2-3; 8 nucleotides align to TRBD1. Germline CDR1 SGHAT, CDR2 FQNNGV. V dropped 0 bases and J dropped 4; count of bases not matched to a gene: 15. This CDR3 has 19 amino acids. CDR3 sequence (DNA): TGTGCCAGCAGCTTAGACCGGACGGACAGGGAGCAGGCATCAGATACGCAGTATTTT. Translated, it gives CASSLDRTDREQASDTQYF.

V and J are TRBV27 and TRBJ1-6; TRBD1 aligns across 7 bases. V shed 5 bases and J 9 bases; nucleotides not matched to a gene: 16. This CDR3 spans 17 amino acids. Germline CDR1 and CDR2: MNHEY and SMNVEV (reference sequence). This CDR3 is CASSDTGEGSYSSPLHF. In DNA, the CDR3 is TGTGCCAGCAGTGATACAGGGGAAGGGTCCTATTCTTCACCCCTCCACTTT.

The chain links TRBV19 to TRBJ2-2; no definite D call. Trimming shortened V by 0 bases and J by 6 bases, and 8 bases separated the two germline ends. Per the germline V gene, CDR1 is LNHDA and CDR2 is SQIVND (reference sequence). This CDR3 comprises 14 residues. DNA for the CDR3: TGTGCCAGTAGTATAGATCTCAGGCCCGGGGAGCTGTTTTTT. Translation gives CASSIDLRPGELFF. The whole variable domain, remainder taken from reference TRBV19 and TRBJ2-2, is DGGITQSPKYLFRKEGQNVTLSCEQNLNHDAMYWYRQDPGQGLRLIYYSQIVNDFQKGDIAEGYSVSREKKESFPLTVTSAQKNPTAFYLCASSIDLRPGELFFGEGSRLTVL.

CDR3 sequence (DNA): TGTGCCAGCAGCCCAGCGTTGGACCAGTGGGCTTTCTTT. Translating gives CASSPALDQWAFF. V gene TRBV7-9 combines with J gene TRBJ1-1, with D hard to call. Looked up from germline, CDR1 is SEHNR and CDR2 is FQNEAQ (reference sequence). V was shortened by 5 bases and J by 11 bases, with 18 bases between the two germline ends. The CDR3 runs 13 residues.

This sequence joins TRBV18 and TRBJ1-2, with D possibly TRBD1 on 5 matching bases. Germline V CDR1 and CDR2: KGHSH, LQKENI. The CDR3 sequence is 13 residues long. The V and J ends lost 5 bases and 5 bases respectively, with 12 bases between them. The CDR3: CASSAEGTYGYTF. CDR3 nucleotides: TGTGCCAGCTCAGCCGAAGGGACTTATGGCTACACCTTC. The whole variable domain, filled in from reference TRBV18 and TRBJ1-2, reads NAGVMQNPRHLVRRRGQEARLRCSPMKGHSHVYWYRQLPEEGLKFMVYLQKENIIDESGMPKERFSAEFPKEGPSILRIQQVVRGDSAAYFCASSAEGTYGYTFGSGTRLTVV.

The V call is TRBV4-1, the J call TRBJ2-7; a weak D match, TRBD1 (6 bases). The CDR3 is 14 residues long. Germline V lookup: CDR1 MGHRA, CDR2 YSYEKL. V was pared by 1 base and J by 2 bases, with 9 bases between. CDR3 bases: TGCGCCAGCAGCCAAGGACAGGTTACCTACGAGCAGTACTTC. Its translation: CASSQGQVTYEQYF.

The V and J genes are TRBV6-5 and TRBJ2-5, with 10 bases lining up with TRBD1. V shed 1 base, J shed 8 bases, and the junction held 7 bases outside the gene matches. CDR3 size: 15 residues. The germline V gene has CDR1 MNHEY and CDR2 SVGAGI. The CDR3 sequence: CASSYWDRGVLTQYF. The CDR3 nucleotides are TGTGCCAGCAGTTACTGGGACAGGGGTGTTTTAACCCAGTACTTC.

This rearrangement joins TRBV6-6 to TRBJ1-5; D gene unclear. The CDR3 consists of 13 residues. Germline loops: CDR1 MNHNY, CDR2 SVGAGI (reference sequence). Trimming removed 2 bases at V and 0 bases at J, with 2 bases between. The CDR3 sequence: CASSYNSNQPQHF. The CDR3 DNA is TGTGCCAGCAGTTACAATAGCAATCAGCCCCAGCATTTT.

DNA for the CDR3: TGTGCCAGCAGCTTAGAGGGAAGTGATGAGCAGTTCTTC. Translating gives CASSLEGSDEQFF. This chain connects TRBV7-2 to TRBJ2-1, with unresolved D. Between the trimmed V and J ends, which lost 1 base and 8 bases, there was a span of 9 bases. Germline V CDR1 and CDR2: SGHTA, FQGNSA. The CDR3 runs to 13 residues.

In its sample, this clone was seen a few times. The V and J genes are TRBV5-6 and TRBJ2-2; maybe TRBD2 (5 bases). Germline V gene sequence: CDR1 SGHDT, CDR2 YYEEEE. CDR3 length: 13 amino acids. V gave up 0 bases and J gave up 7 bases, with 7 bases separating them. CDR3 in amino acids: CASSLGGLGELFF. In nucleotides, the CDR3 is TGTGCCAGCAGCTTGGGAGGACTCGGGGAGCTGTTTTTT.

The V call is TRBV28, the J call TRBJ1-3, with a tentative D call TRBD1 (5 bases). CDR1 is MDHEN and CDR2 is SYDVKM in the germline V gene. The V and J ends lost 1 base and 15 bases respectively, with 22 bases between them. This CDR3 has 15 amino acids. The CDR3 DNA reads as TGTGCCAGCAGTTTATTTGGGGCCTCCAATGACCTCTCATATTTT. Its protein product is CASSLFGASNDLSYF.

J is TRBJ1-3 and V is TRBV2, with unresolved D. The V end lost 8 bases, the J end lost 1 base, and 9 bases lay between the germline ends. This CDR3 has 13 amino acids. The germline V gene encodes CDR1 SNHLY and CDR2 FYNNEI. CDR3 residues: CASLFFSGNTIYF. The CDR3 coding sequence is TGTGCCAGCCTATTTTTTTCTGGAAACACCATATATTTT.

This chain connects TRBV28 to TRBJ1-2; D perhaps matches TRBD1 (6 bases). Germline V gives CDR1 MDHEN, CDR2 SYDVKM. V lost 6 bases to trimming and J lost 5 bases, with 19 bases between them. CDR3 length: 15 amino acids. The CDR3 sequence: CASSPLSGTGYGYTF. CDR3 DNA sequence: TGTGCCAGCAGCCCTCTATCGGGAACAGGGTATGGCTACACCTTC.

The CDR3 is CASRGNTEAFF. The CDR3 bases are TGTGCCAGTAGGGGGAACACTGAAGCTTTCTTT. The chain carries TRBV10-3 and TRBJ1-1; TRBD1 might be the D (5 bases). The CDR3 has 11 residues. V lost 10 bases and J 1 base, leaving 7 bases between the germline ends. Germline V gene data show CDR1 as ENHRY and CDR2 as SYGVKD.

By sample fraction, this clone is large. This sequence joins TRBV4-2 and TRBJ1-6; TRBD1 agrees at 7 bases. J lost 4 bases, V lost 2 bases, and 2 bases had no gene match. This CDR3 is 15 amino acids long. CDR1 is LGHNA and CDR2 is YNFKEQ in the germline V gene. CDR3 nucleotides: TGTGCCAGCAGCCAATTACAGGGGTATAATTCACCCCTCCACTTT. As protein: CASSQLQGYNSPLHF.

This chain uses TRBV5-1 with TRBJ1-2; D might be TRBD1 (5 bases). Germline lookup yields CDR1 SGHRS and CDR2 YFSETQ. CDR3 length: 14 amino acids. Trimming shortened V by 2 bases and J by 4 bases, and 12 bases separated the two germline ends. The DNA for the CDR3 is TGCGCCAGCAGCTTTGAGGGACCGGCCTATGGCTACACCTTC. As protein: CASSFEGPAYGYTF. Complete variable domain (other parts from reference TRBV5-1 and TRBJ1-2): KAGVTQTPRYLIKTRGQQVTLSCSPISGHRSVSWYQQTPGQGLQFLFEYFSETQRNKGNFPGRFSGRQFSNSRSEMNVSTLELGDSALYLCASSFEGPAYGYTFGSGTRLTVV.

This clone was seen only a few times. The V and J genes are TRBV19 and TRBJ1-5, with D unclear. This CDR3 contains 13 residues. Per germline, CDR1 LNHDA and CDR2 SQIVND (reference sequence). V dropped 5 bases and J dropped 5 bases, with 10 bases sitting between them. This CDR3 reads CASSPPGDQPQHF. The CDR3 nucleotides read TGTGCCAGTAGTCCTCCCGGGGATCAGCCCCAGCATTTT.

As for this clone: Its ends do not fully match the called genes, so a read error is possible. This chain links TRBV5-4 with TRBJ1-2, with unresolved D. Per the germline V gene, CDR1 is SGHNT and CDR2 is YYREEE (reference sequence). CDR3 size: 13 residues. The CDR3: CASSFDTTHGYTF. The DNA of the CDR3 is TGCGCCAGCAGCTTCGACACGACACATGGCTACACCTTC.

V and J are TRBV10-3 and TRBJ2-5, with D perhaps being TRBD1 or TRBD2 (5 bases each). V dropped 7 bases and J dropped 1 base, with 10 bases sitting between them. From germline, CDR1 is ENHRY and CDR2 SYGVKD. CDR3 length: 13 amino acids. CDR3 DNA: TGTGCCATCAAAGGGGAGCTCCAAGAGACCCAGTACTTC. It codes for CAIKGELQETQYF.

The V call is TRBV6-1, the J call TRBJ2-7; D not certain. Looked up from germline, CDR1 is MNHNS and CDR2 is SASEGT. There are 12 residues in the CDR3. Trimming cost V 4 bases and J 0 bases, with 4 bases left between them. The CDR3 sequence: CASSAVSYEQYF. CDR3 DNA: TGTGCCAGCAGTGCAGTCTCCTACGAGCAGTACTTC.

The chain couples TRBV28 to TRBJ1-1, with D hard to call. This CDR3 contains 13 residues. CDR1 and CDR2 (germline): MDHEN, SYDVKM. Trimming stripped 3 bases from V and 6 bases from J, with 11 bases between. The DNA for the CDR3 is TGTGCCAGCAGTTTTGTGGGTACCGCTGAAGCTTTCTTT. Translated: CASSFVGTAEAFF.

The genes are TRBV6-5 and TRBJ1-3; D remains ambiguous. Trimming cost V 5 bases and J 7 bases, with 6 bases left between them. This CDR3 is 11 amino acids long. In germline, CDR1 is MNHEY, CDR2 SVGAGI. This CDR3 reads CASSDFNTIYF. As DNA, the CDR3 is TGTGCCAGCAGTGATTTTAACACCATATATTTT.

With regard to this clone: The junction differs from germline at one of its ends, possibly a read error. The V and J genes are TRBV19 and TRBJ1-1; D remains unclear. This CDR3 has 13 amino acids. CDR1 is LNHDA and CDR2 is SQIVND in the germline V gene (reference sequence). The chain's CDR3 is CASSPGRSPEVFF. CDR3 in DNA: TGTGCCAGTAGTCCGGGGAGAAGTCCTGAAGTTTTCTTT. The whole variable domain, remainder taken from reference TRBV19 and TRBJ1-1, is DGGITQSPKYLFRKEGQNVTLSCEQNLNHDAMYWYRQDPGQGLRLIYYSQIVNDFQKGDIAEGYSVSREKKESFPLTVTSAQKNPTAFYLCASSPGRSPEVFFGQGTRLTVV.

About this clone: A much larger clone is a single base away; this may be a read error. This chain joins TRBV27 and TRBJ2-7; D unclear. The CDR3 is 11 amino acids. The V gene's germline CDR1 is MNHEY and CDR2 SMNVEV (reference sequence). As DNA, the CDR3 is TGTGCCAGCAGTTTGTATGAGGAGCGGTACTTC. Amino acid sequence: CASSLYEERYF.

V gene TRBV28 combines with J gene TRBJ1-4; D is undetermined. Germline CDR1 MDHEN, CDR2 SYDVKM. V dropped 3 bases and J dropped 3 bases, with 11 bases sitting between them. CDR3 length: 15 residues. The CDR3 coding sequence is TGTGCCAGCAGTTTGGGAGCTTCTGCTAATGAAAAACTGTTTTTT. Its translation is CASSLGASANEKLFF.

This clone showed up just once. This chain joins TRBV6-5 and TRBJ2-5; 8 positions match TRBD2. CDR1 MNHEY and CDR2 SVGAGI come from the germline V gene. The ends lost 5 bases at V and 2 bases at J; junction bases unmatched: 7. This CDR3 spans 15 amino acids. This chain's CDR3 is CASSIRTSRQETQYF. The DNA for the CDR3 is TGTGCCAGCAGTATCCGGACTAGCCGGCAAGAGACCCAGTACTTC.

The J gene is TRBJ2-7, the V gene TRBV4-1; 10 bases line up with TRBD1. Germline CDR1 and CDR2: MGHRA and YSYEKL. CDR3 length equals 18 residues. J was trimmed by 3 bases and V by 3 bases; bases with no gene match: 14. DNA for the CDR3: TGCGCCAGCAGCCATCCGATGGGGGACAGGGGACGGAGCTACGAGCAGTACTTC. This encodes CASSHPMGDRGRSYEQYF.

The chain is built from TRBV11-2 and TRBJ2-7; D is ambiguous. The CDR3 runs to 13 residues. Germline CDR1 is SGHAT and CDR2 is FQNNGV. The V end was cut by 5 bases, the J end by 4 bases, with 12 bases between. CDR3 loop: CASSPPGGYEQYF. In DNA, the CDR3 is TGTGCCAGCAGCCCCCCCGGTGGTTACGAGCAGTACTTC.

The chain carries TRBV5-1 and TRBJ1-1, with no clear D. The CDR3 runs to 13 residues. Trimming cost V 7 bases and J 1 base, with 11 bases left between them. In germline, CDR1 is SGHRS, CDR2 YFSETQ. CDR3 in DNA: TGCGCCAGCGGACCGGACGGGAACACTGAAGCTTTCTTT. Encoded protein: CASGPDGNTEAFF.